These 20 T cell receptor beta chains share one sample of origin, sequenced in a study of shared clonotypes between healthy human individuals. This table comes from immunoSEQ multiplex PCR, and its TCRdb copy is limited to in-frame clones, with some not included. The sample lists fewer than 850,000 clones, about nine tenths seen once, with 34% in the top ten. Sequenced material: memory CD8+ T cells from PBMCs. This sample's subset: CD45RO+ cells pooled with CCR7-negative TemRA cells. These TCRs come from a man aged 18 to 29 in good health. Some clones in this sample may be carry-over from other donors' samples.

This clone was observed a single time. The rearrangement uses TRBV27 and TRBJ2-7; maybe TRBD1 (5 bases). The CDR3 extends over 15 amino acids. Germline V lookup: CDR1 MNHEY, CDR2 SMNVEV (reference sequence). The V and J ends lost 6 bases and 3 bases respectively, with 18 bases between them. In DNA form, the CDR3 reads TGTGCCAGCAGGTCGTTCGGTGTAGGGGACTACGAGCAGTACTTC. Translating gives CASRSFGVGDYEQYF.

The chain links TRBV2 to TRBJ2-7, with TRBD1 as a possible D gene (5 bases). The CDR3 sequence is 11 residues long. CDR1 and CDR2 from the germline V gene are SNHLY and FYNNEI. V was pared by 0 bases and J by 12 bases, with 9 bases between. CDR3 sequence: CASSEAGRVYF. Here the CDR3 DNA reads TGTGCCAGCAGTGAAGCGGGGCGTGTGTACTTC. Full variable domain (remainder filled in from reference TRBV2 and TRBJ2-7): EPEVTQTPSHQVTQMGQEVILRCVPISNHLYFYWYRQILGQKVEFLVSFYNNEISEKSEIFDDQFSVERPDGSNFTLKIRSTKLEDSAMYFCASSEAGRVYFGPGTRLTVT.

The chain is built from TRBV28 and TRBJ2-5, with 9 bases that match TRBD1. The CDR3 loop spans 15 amino acids. The germline V gene encodes CDR1 MDHEN and CDR2 SYDVKM. Trimming took 5 bases from V and 4 from J; bases not matched to a gene: 8. CDR3 nucleotide sequence: TGTGCCAGCAGTGGATGGGGACAGGGAGGAGAGACCCAGTACTTC. It yields the protein CASSGWGQGGETQYF.

The chain uses TRBV27 and TRBJ1-1; D is ambiguous. The V gene's germline CDR1 is MNHEY and CDR2 SMNVEV (reference sequence). CDR3 length equals 15 residues. V was clipped by 6 bases and J by 0 bases, with 14 bases between them. In nucleotides, the CDR3 is TGTGCCAGCAGCCTGGCATGGGGTATGAACACTGAAGCTTTCTTT. Translated: CASSLAWGMNTEAFF.

The chain recombines TRBV27 with TRBJ1-4, with a possible D match to TRBD1 (5 bases). The CDR3 sequence is 16 residues long. Germline values: CDR1 MNHEY, CDR2 SMNVEV (reference sequence). V dropped 2 bases and J dropped 0 bases, with 10 bases sitting between them. The CDR3 DNA is TGTGCCAGCAGTTTAAGGGGACCGGCAACTAATGAAAAACTGTTTTTT. It codes for CASSLRGPATNEKLFF.

The V gene is TRBV27, the J gene TRBJ1-2; weak D call: TRBD1 (6 bases). Germline assignment: CDR1 MNHEY and CDR2 SMNVEV (reference sequence). The CDR3 totals 17 residues. V was shortened by 3 bases and J by 5 bases, with 22 bases between the two germline ends. The CDR3 reads CASSFLARGGAGYGYTF. DNA of the CDR3: TGTGCCAGCAGTTTTCTAGCCCGGGGGGGCGCTGGATATGGCTACACCTTC.

The chain recombines TRBV4-3 with TRBJ2-6; perhaps TRBD1 as D (5 bases). Between the trimmed V and J ends, which lost 0 bases and 1 base, there was a span of 13 bases. The CDR3 spans 18 residues. Germline CDR1 LGHNA, CDR2 YSLEER. CDR3 nucleotides: TGCGCCAGCAGCCAAGAATTAGGGGAAAGTTCTGGGGCCAACGTCCTGACTTTC. This encodes CASSQELGESSGANVLTF.

The CDR3 DNA is TGTGCCAGCAGCGTAGGGGAGCTCACTGAAGCTTTCTTT. It specifies CASSVGELTEAFF. The chain recombines TRBV9 with TRBJ1-1; no firm D call. This CDR3 contains 13 residues. The ends were cut back, 0 bases at V and 4 bases at J, with 7 bases in the middle. CDR1 SGDLS and CDR2 YYNGEE come from the germline V gene.

This clone was observed once. V gene TRBV11-2 combines with J gene TRBJ2-1; D not certain. Trimming pared 4 bases from V and 0 bases from J, leaving 10 bases between. CDR3 length: 15 residues. Per germline, CDR1 SGHAT and CDR2 FQNNGV. The CDR3 bases are TGTGCCAGCAGCTCCCGTGGGGTCTCCTACAATGAGCAGTTCTTC. This gives the protein CASSSRGVSYNEQFF.

The gene calls are TRBV5-6 and TRBJ1-4, with D perhaps TRBD1 (5 bases). Germline V CDR1 and CDR2: SGHDT, YYEEEE. V was trimmed by 2 bases and J by 4 bases, leaving 9 bases between them. The CDR3 has 14 amino acids. In DNA, the CDR3 is TGTGCCAGCAGCTTTGGGACGGGTAATGAAAAACTGTTTTTT. Protein: CASSFGTGNEKLFF.

Written as DNA, the CDR3 is TGCGCCAGCAGCCAAGTGCGGCGGGAGTGGTCCTACAATGAGCAGTTCTTC. Protein product: CASSQVRREWSYNEQFF. This chain connects TRBV4-1 to TRBJ2-1; 7 nucleotides agree with TRBD2. The CDR3 has 17 residues. Per the germline V gene, CDR1 is MGHRA and CDR2 is YSYEKL. Unmatched junction bases numbered 7, after V lost 1 base and J lost 1 base.

Here the CDR3 reads CASSLERGAGGYTF. The CDR3 DNA sequence: TGTGCCAGCAGCTTGGAGCGGGGGGCAGGTGGCTACACCTTC. This rearrangement joins TRBV5-4 to TRBJ1-2; D possibly corresponds to TRBD1 (6 bases). V lost 0 bases, J lost 7 bases, and 13 bases lay in between. Germline values: CDR1 SGHNT, CDR2 YYREEE (reference sequence). The CDR3 has 14 residues.

The chain couples TRBV29-1 to TRBJ2-1; 11 nucleotides line up with TRBD1. The germline V gene has CDR1 SQVTM and CDR2 ANQGSEA. V gave up 6 bases and J gave up 7 bases; unmatched junction bases: 5. The CDR3 is 13 amino acids. CDR3 sequence: CSVVDRGPNEQFF. The CDR3 DNA reads as TGCAGCGTAGTGGACAGGGGGCCTAATGAGCAGTTCTTC.

V is TRBV9 and J is TRBJ2-1, with TRBD2 matching 11 bases. This CDR3 is built from 16 residues. Germline CDR1 SGDLS, CDR2 YYNGEE. Losses at the gene ends were 6 bases for V and 6 bases for J; bases not matched to a gene: 11. This CDR3 reads CASTFFSGRALNEQFF. In DNA, the CDR3 is TGTGCCAGCACCTTTTTTAGCGGGAGGGCCCTCAATGAGCAGTTCTTC.

This chain connects TRBV7-8 to TRBJ1-5; D is perhaps TRBD1 (5 bases). This CDR3 has 17 residues. CDR1 and CDR2 from the germline V gene are SGHVS and FQNEAQ. Trimming stripped 3 bases from V and 7 bases from J, with 22 bases between. The CDR3 here is CASSFSWEEGWGQPQHF. DNA for the CDR3: TGTGCCAGCAGCTTTAGCTGGGAGGAAGGCTGGGGGCAGCCCCAGCATTTT.

This chain joins TRBV5-6 and TRBJ1-2; 11 bases agree with TRBD1. The germline CDR1 and CDR2 sequences are SGHDT and YYEEEE. The CDR3 covers 15 residues. Unmatched junction bases numbered 4, after V lost 4 bases and J lost 2 bases. CDR3 residues: CASSPRDRGNYGYTF. The CDR3 DNA is TGTGCCAGCAGCCCCCGGGACAGGGGGAACTATGGCTACACCTTC.

The chain has TRBV4-2 and TRBJ2-3; a possible D gene is TRBD2 (5 bases). Germline CDR1 and CDR2: LGHNA and YNFKEQ. V was clipped by 6 bases and J by 4 bases, with 14 bases between them. The CDR3 is made up of 14 amino acids. The CDR3 DNA reads as TGTGCCAGCAGAGAGGTACGGGGAGCAGATACGCAGTATTTT. It yields the protein CASREVRGADTQYF.

This chain's CDR3 is CASSRAMKVGYTF. As DNA, the CDR3 is TGTGCCAGCAGCCGGGCCATGAAAGTAGGCTACACCTTC. This chain uses TRBV28 with TRBJ1-2; D gene ambiguous. Per germline, CDR1 MDHEN and CDR2 SYDVKM. CDR3 length: 13 amino acids. V was trimmed by 6 bases and J by 8 bases, leaving 16 bases between them.

The chain joins TRBV27 to TRBJ2-4; 9 nucleotides match TRBD1. V was pared by 6 bases and J by 8 bases, with 8 bases of the junction left unmatched. Germline V gene sequence: CDR1 MNHEY, CDR2 SMNVEV (reference sequence). This CDR3 has 14 amino acids. CDR3 amino acids: CASSSDRGRDIQYF. CDR3 DNA: TGTGCCAGCAGCTCGGACAGGGGTAGAGACATTCAGTACTTC.

The chain is built from TRBV5-4 and TRBJ1-2; no clear D. Germline V gene sequence: CDR1 SGHNT, CDR2 YYREEE (reference sequence). The CDR3 consists of 16 residues. Trimming took off 4 bases at V and 2 bases at J, with 18 bases between the two ends. CDR3 DNA sequence: TGTGCCAGCAGCGTTCCTGAAAGGGAGGCGAACTATGGCTACACCTTC. Encoded protein: CASSVPEREANYGYTF. Filled out from reference TRBV5-4 and TRBJ1-2, the complete variable domain reads ETGVTQSPTHLIKTRGQQVTLRCSSQSGHNTVSWYQQALGQGPQFIFQYYREEENGRGNFPPRFSGLQFPNYSSELNVNALELDDSALYLCASSVPEREANYGYTFGSGTRLTVV.